A selection of T cell receptor beta chains follows, all from one sample in a study of glioma-infiltrating T cells after dendritic cell vaccination. Produced via immunoSEQ multiplex PCR; TCRdb's table is partial and in-frame only. The repertoire holds 65,000 to 80,000 clones, with under 90% as singletons. The sequenced sample was blood, obtained before dendritic cell vaccination. These receptors all stem from a human donor with glioblastoma. Each CDR3 is given with its conserved first and last residue. D genes are given only for firm matches. Clone sizes are given selectively: once, few, many, or a class where the clone is expanded.

cdr3_aa: CATKGTGSEKLFF
cdr3_nt: TGTGCCACCAAGGGGACAGGGAGTGAAAAACTGTTTTTT
d_call: TRBD1
j_call: TRBJ1-4
v_call: TRBV6-5
clone_size: few

cdr3_aa: CSVESPRSYNEQFF
cdr3_nt: TGCAGCGTTGAGTCCCCCCGCTCCTACAATGAGCAGTTCTTC
d_call: .
j_call: TRBJ2-1
v_call: TRBV29-1
clone_size: .

cdr3_aa: CASSGPLRNTEAFF
cdr3_nt: TGCGCCAGCAGCGGGCCTTTAAGGAACACTGAAGCTTTCTTT
d_call: .
j_call: TRBJ1-1
v_call: TRBV4-1
clone_size: .

cdr3_aa: CASSTSGGSTGELFF
cdr3_nt: TGTGCCAGTAGTACAAGCGGAGGGAGCACCGGGGAGCTGTTTTTT
d_call: .
j_call: TRBJ2-2
v_call: TRBV19
clone_size: once

cdr3_aa: CAWAGTGGFGNTIYF
cdr3_nt: TGTGCCTGGGCCGGGACAGGGGGCTTTGGAAACACCATATATTTT
d_call: TRBD1
j_call: TRBJ1-3
v_call: TRBV30
clone_size: .

cdr3_aa: CASSLTGSVEQYF
cdr3_nt: TGTGCCAGCAGCTTGACAGGTTCGGTCGAGCAGTACTTC
d_call: .
j_call: TRBJ2-7
v_call: TRBV7-6
clone_size: .

cdr3_aa: CASSTGTSGEQFF
cdr3_nt: TGCGCCAGCAGCACCGGGACTAGCGGTGAGCAGTTCTTC
d_call: TRBD2
j_call: TRBJ2-1
v_call: TRBV5-1
clone_size: .

cdr3_aa: CASRPTPIETDTQYF
cdr3_nt: TGTGCCAGCAGGCCAACCCCTATTGAGACAGATACGCAGTATTTT
d_call: .
j_call: TRBJ2-3
v_call: TRBV7-2
clone_size: .

cdr3_aa: CASRDSLSTDTQYF
cdr3_nt: TGTGCCAGCAGGGACAGCCTCAGCACAGATACGCAGTATTTT
d_call: .
j_call: TRBJ2-3
v_call: TRBV6-4
clone_size: once

cdr3_aa: CASSTGGRGNEQYF
cdr3_nt: TGCGCCAGCAGCACAGGGGGTCGGGGTAACGAGCAGTACTTC
d_call: TRBD1
j_call: TRBJ2-7
v_call: TRBV5-1
clone_size: .

cdr3_aa: CASSVGQGSANEKLFF
cdr3_nt: TGTGCCAGCAGCGTCGGACAGGGGTCGGCTAATGAAAAACTGTTTTTT
d_call: TRBD1
j_call: TRBJ1-4
v_call: TRBV9
clone_size: .

cdr3_aa: CSAQYNYGYTF
cdr3_nt: TGCAGTGCTCAGTACAACTATGGCTACACCTTC
d_call: .
j_call: TRBJ1-2
v_call: TRBV20-1
clone_size: .

cdr3_aa: CASSLAGGLYYGYTF
cdr3_nt: TGCGCCAGCAGCTTGGCAGGGGGCCTGTACTATGGCTACACCTTC
d_call: TRBD1
j_call: TRBJ1-2
v_call: TRBV5-1
clone_size: .

cdr3_aa: CASSPPGSGVTYNEQFF
cdr3_nt: TGTGCCAGCAGCCCCCCGGGTAGCGGGGTAACCTACAATGAGCAGTTCTTC
d_call: TRBD2
j_call: TRBJ2-1
v_call: TRBV5-4
clone_size: .

cdr3_aa: CASSTRSSEQFF
cdr3_nt: TGTGCCAGCAGCACCCGTAGTAGTGAGCAGTTCTTC
d_call: .
j_call: TRBJ2-1
v_call: TRBV7-6
clone_size: .

cdr3_aa: CASSDRGRRTEAFF
cdr3_nt: TGTGCCAGCAGCGACAGGGGGCGAAGGACTGAAGCTTTCTTT
d_call: TRBD1
j_call: TRBJ1-1
v_call: TRBV7-8
clone_size: once

cdr3_aa: CSVATGGVDYGYTF
cdr3_nt: TGCAGCGTCGCTACAGGGGGCGTCGACTATGGCTACACCTTC
d_call: TRBD1
j_call: TRBJ1-2
v_call: TRBV29-1
clone_size: .

cdr3_aa: CASSKDPGGTSGGTPSSYNEQFF
cdr3_nt: TGTGCCAGTAGTAAGGATCCGGGGGGGACTAGCGGGGGGACGCCTAGCTCCTACAATGAGCAGTTCTTC
d_call: TRBD2
j_call: TRBJ2-1
v_call: TRBV19
clone_size: .

cdr3_aa: CASSLQGPRYNEQFF
cdr3_nt: TGTGCCAGCAGTTTACAGGGTCCCAGATACAATGAGCAGTTCTTC
d_call: .
j_call: TRBJ2-1
v_call: TRBV27
clone_size: .

cdr3_aa: CASSLEQGDTGELFF
cdr3_nt: TGTGCCAGCAGCTTGGAACAGGGGGACACCGGGGAGCTGTTTTTT
d_call: TRBD1
j_call: TRBJ2-2
v_call: TRBV7-6
clone_size: .

cdr3_aa: CASSESGGTGELFF
cdr3_nt: TGTGCCAGCAGTGAATCGGGGGGTACCGGGGAGCTGTTTTTT
d_call: TRBD2
j_call: TRBJ2-2
v_call: TRBV2
clone_size: .

cdr3_aa: CASSQQGADEQFF
cdr3_nt: TGTGCCAGCAGTCAACAGGGGGCAGATGAGCAGTTCTTC
d_call: TRBD1
j_call: TRBJ2-1
v_call: TRBV5-4
clone_size: .

cdr3_aa: CASSLVQGANEQYF
cdr3_nt: TGCGCCAGCAGCTTGGTACAGGGGGCTAACGAGCAGTACTTC
d_call: TRBD1
j_call: TRBJ2-7
v_call: TRBV5-1
clone_size: .

cdr3_aa: CASTGTGWLGYTF
cdr3_nt: TGTGCCAGCACCGGGACAGGGTGGTTGGGCTACACCTTC
d_call: TRBD1
j_call: TRBJ1-2
v_call: TRBV6-5
clone_size: .

cdr3_aa: CATSRAPGGQETQYF
cdr3_nt: TGTGCCACCAGCAGAGCTCCCGGCGGCCAAGAGACCCAGTACTTC
d_call: .
j_call: TRBJ2-5
v_call: TRBV15
clone_size: .

cdr3_aa: CASGGTGAVETQYF
cdr3_nt: TGTGCCAGCGGGGGGACAGGGGCGGTGGAGACCCAGTACTTC
d_call: TRBD1
j_call: TRBJ2-5
v_call: TRBV6-5
clone_size: .

cdr3_aa: CASSSPGTGTNTEAFF
cdr3_nt: TGTGCCAGCAGCTCTCCCGGGACAGGGACCAACACTGAAGCTTTCTTT
d_call: TRBD1
j_call: TRBJ1-1
v_call: TRBV5-5
clone_size: .

cdr3_aa: CASSEDSGGLANTQYF
cdr3_nt: TGTGCCAGCAGTGAAGATTCAGGGGGACTCGCGAATACGCAGTATTTT
d_call: .
j_call: TRBJ2-3
v_call: TRBV2
clone_size: .

cdr3_aa: CASSFGGTAQYF
cdr3_nt: TGTGCCAGCAGCTTCGGTGGGACTGCGCAGTATTTT
d_call: .
j_call: TRBJ2-3
v_call: TRBV5-6
clone_size: .

cdr3_aa: CASSTQTGEGLYGYTF
cdr3_nt: TGTGCCAGCAGCACTCAAACAGGGGAAGGGCTCTATGGCTACACCTTC
d_call: TRBD1
j_call: TRBJ1-2
v_call: TRBV9
clone_size: .

cdr3_aa: CASSFSVNTEAFF
cdr3_nt: TGCGCCAGCAGCTTTTCAGTGAACACTGAAGCTTTCTTT
d_call: .
j_call: TRBJ1-1
v_call: TRBV5-1
clone_size: .

cdr3_aa: CASSLRDSGTQYF
cdr3_nt: TGTGCCAGCAGCCTCCGGGACTCGGGGACCCAGTACTTC
d_call: .
j_call: TRBJ2-5
v_call: TRBV7-2
clone_size: .

cdr3_aa: CASSLGGTPNYGYTF
cdr3_nt: TGTGCCAGCAGCTTAGGTGGTACTCCTAACTATGGCTACACCTTC
d_call: .
j_call: TRBJ1-2
v_call: TRBV7-6
clone_size: .

cdr3_aa: CATAGTDTQYF
cdr3_nt: TGTGCCACGGCGGGTACAGATACGCAGTATTTT
d_call: .
j_call: TRBJ2-3
v_call: TRBV19
clone_size: .

cdr3_aa: CASSGQGWTGELFF
cdr3_nt: TGTGCCAGCAGCGGACAGGGATGGACCGGGGAGCTGTTTTTT
d_call: TRBD1
j_call: TRBJ2-2
v_call: TRBV7-9
clone_size: once

cdr3_aa: CASSVGQPNTEAFF
cdr3_nt: TGCGCCAGCAGCGTGGGACAGCCGAACACTGAAGCTTTCTTT
d_call: TRBD1
j_call: TRBJ1-1
v_call: TRBV5-1
clone_size: .

cdr3_aa: CASSLADIAFTDTQYF
cdr3_nt: TGTGCCAGCAGCTTAGCTGACATCGCATTCACAGATACGCAGTATTTT
d_call: .
j_call: TRBJ2-3
v_call: TRBV7-8
clone_size: .

cdr3_aa: CASSFSSTEAFF
cdr3_nt: TGCGCCAGCAGCTTCAGTTCCACTGAAGCTTTCTTT
d_call: .
j_call: TRBJ1-1
v_call: TRBV5-1
clone_size: .

cdr3_aa: CASSGKFDTGELFF
cdr3_nt: TGTGCCAGCAGCGGCAAATTCGACACCGGGGAGCTGTTTTTT
d_call: .
j_call: TRBJ2-2
v_call: TRBV7-2
clone_size: once

cdr3_aa: CASSADRAKANYGYTF
cdr3_nt: TGTGCCAGCAGCGCAGACAGGGCGAAAGCTAACTATGGCTACACCTTC
d_call: TRBD1
j_call: TRBJ1-2
v_call: TRBV2
clone_size: .

cdr3_aa: CASSIVLGSGMNTEAFF
cdr3_nt: TGTGCCAGTAGTATAGTCTTAGGGTCCGGGATGAACACTGAAGCTTTCTTT
d_call: .
j_call: TRBJ1-1
v_call: TRBV19
clone_size: .

cdr3_aa: CASSQDGGADQPQHF
cdr3_nt: TGCGCCAGCAGCCAAGATGGAGGGGCCGATCAGCCCCAGCATTTT
d_call: .
j_call: TRBJ1-5
v_call: TRBV4-3
clone_size: .

cdr3_aa: CASSQVGFRDYGYTF
cdr3_nt: TGCGCCAGCAGCCAAGTCGGGTTCAGGGACTATGGCTACACCTTC
d_call: .
j_call: TRBJ1-2
v_call: TRBV4-3
clone_size: .

cdr3_aa: CASSIHGGTSGGEEQFF
cdr3_nt: TGTGCCAGCAGCATACACGGAGGAACTAGCGGGGGGGAAGAGCAGTTCTTC
d_call: TRBD2
j_call: TRBJ2-1
v_call: TRBV11-1
clone_size: once